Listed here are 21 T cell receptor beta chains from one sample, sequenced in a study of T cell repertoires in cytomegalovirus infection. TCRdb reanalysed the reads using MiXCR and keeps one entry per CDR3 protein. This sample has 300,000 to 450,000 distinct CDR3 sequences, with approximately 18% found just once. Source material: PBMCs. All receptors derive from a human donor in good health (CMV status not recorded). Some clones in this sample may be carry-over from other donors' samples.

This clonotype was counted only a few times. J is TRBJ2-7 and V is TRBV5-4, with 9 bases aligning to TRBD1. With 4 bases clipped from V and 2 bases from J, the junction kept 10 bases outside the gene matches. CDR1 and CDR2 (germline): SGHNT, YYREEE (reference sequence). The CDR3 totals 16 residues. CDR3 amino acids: CASSPPEGQGPYEQYF. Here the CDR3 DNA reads TGTGCCAGCAGCCCTCCGGAGGGACAGGGACCCTACGAGCAGTACTTC.

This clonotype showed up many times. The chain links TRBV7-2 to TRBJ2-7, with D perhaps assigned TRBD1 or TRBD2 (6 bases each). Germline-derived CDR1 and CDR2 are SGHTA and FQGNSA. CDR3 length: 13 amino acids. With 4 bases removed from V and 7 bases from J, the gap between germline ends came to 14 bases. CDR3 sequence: CASSSRGVGEQYF. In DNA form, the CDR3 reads TGTGCCAGCAGCTCGAGGGGGGTGGGGGAGCAGTACTTC.

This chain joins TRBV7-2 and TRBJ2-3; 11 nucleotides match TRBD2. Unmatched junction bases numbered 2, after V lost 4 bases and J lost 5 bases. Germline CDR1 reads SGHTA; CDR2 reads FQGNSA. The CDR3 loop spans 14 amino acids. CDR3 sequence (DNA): TGTGCCAGCAGCTCGGGACTAGCGGTAGATACGCAGTATTTT. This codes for CASSSGLAVDTQYF.

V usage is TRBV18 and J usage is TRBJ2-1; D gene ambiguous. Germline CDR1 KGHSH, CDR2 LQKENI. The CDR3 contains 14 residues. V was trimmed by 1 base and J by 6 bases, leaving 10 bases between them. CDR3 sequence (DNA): TGTGCCAGCTCACCACTCTTACAAGGCAATGAGCAGTTCTTC. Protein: CASSPLLQGNEQFF.

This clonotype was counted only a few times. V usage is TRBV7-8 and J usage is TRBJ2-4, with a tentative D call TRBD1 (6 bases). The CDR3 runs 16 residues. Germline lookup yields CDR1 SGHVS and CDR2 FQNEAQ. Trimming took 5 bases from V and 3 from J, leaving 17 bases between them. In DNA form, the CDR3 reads TGTGCCAGCAGCCGTAGGTTCTTAGGGGGCAAAAACATTCAGTACTTC. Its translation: CASSRRFLGGKNIQYF.

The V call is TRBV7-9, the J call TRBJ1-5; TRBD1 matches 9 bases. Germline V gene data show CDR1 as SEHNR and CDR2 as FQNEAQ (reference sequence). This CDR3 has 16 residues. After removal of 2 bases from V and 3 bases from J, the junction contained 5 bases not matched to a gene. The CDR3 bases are TGTGCCAGCAGCTTAACTACAGGGGGCAACAATCAGCCCCAGCATTTT. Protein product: CASSLTTGGNNQPQHF. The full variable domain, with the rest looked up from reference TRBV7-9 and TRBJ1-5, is DTGVSQNPRHKITKRGQNVTFRCDPISEHNRLYWYRQTLGQGPEFLTYFQNEAQLEKSRLLSDRFSAERPKGSFSTLEIQRTEQGDSAMYLCASSLTTGGNNQPQHFGDGTRLSIL.

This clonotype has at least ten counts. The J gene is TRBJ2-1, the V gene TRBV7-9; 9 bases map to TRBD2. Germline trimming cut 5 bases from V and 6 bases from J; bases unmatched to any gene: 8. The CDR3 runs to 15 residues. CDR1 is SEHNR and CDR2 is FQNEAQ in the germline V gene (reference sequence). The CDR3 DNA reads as TGTGCCAGCAGCCCGAAAGGACTAGCGAGCAATGAGCAGTTCTTC. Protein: CASSPKGLASNEQFF. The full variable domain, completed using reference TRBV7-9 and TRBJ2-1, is DTGVSQNPRHKITKRGQNVTFRCDPISEHNRLYWYRQTLGQGPEFLTYFQNEAQLEKSRLLSDRFSAERPKGSFSTLEIQRTEQGDSAMYLCASSPKGLASNEQFFGPGTRLTVL.

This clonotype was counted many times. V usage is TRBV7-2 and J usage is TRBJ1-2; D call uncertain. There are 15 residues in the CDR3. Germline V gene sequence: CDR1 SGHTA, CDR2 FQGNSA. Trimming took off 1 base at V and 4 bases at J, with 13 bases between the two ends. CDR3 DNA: TGTGCCAGCAGCTTAGTCTTTCAGCCTCGCTATGGCTACACCTTC. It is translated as CASSLVFQPRYGYTF.

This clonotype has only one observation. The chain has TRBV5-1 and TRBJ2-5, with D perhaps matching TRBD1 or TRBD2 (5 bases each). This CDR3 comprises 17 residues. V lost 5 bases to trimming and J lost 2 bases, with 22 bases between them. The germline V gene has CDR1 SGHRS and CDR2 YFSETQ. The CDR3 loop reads CASSLLRDQTYQETQYF. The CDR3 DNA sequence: TGCGCCAGCAGTCTCCTTCGGGACCAAACGTATCAAGAGACCCAGTACTTC. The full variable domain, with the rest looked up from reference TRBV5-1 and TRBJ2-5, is KAGVTQTPRYLIKTRGQQVTLSCSPISGHRSVSWYQQTPGQGLQFLFEYFSETQRNKGNFPGRFSGRQFSNSRSEMNVSTLELGDSALYLCASSLLRDQTYQETQYFGPGTRLLVL.

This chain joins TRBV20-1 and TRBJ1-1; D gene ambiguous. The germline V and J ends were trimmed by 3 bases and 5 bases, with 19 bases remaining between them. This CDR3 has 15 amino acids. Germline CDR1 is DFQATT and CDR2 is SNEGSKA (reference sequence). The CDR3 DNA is TGCAGTGCTAGCGGCGGCGCCTTAACCGAAACTGAAGCTTTCTTT. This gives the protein CSASGGALTETEAFF.

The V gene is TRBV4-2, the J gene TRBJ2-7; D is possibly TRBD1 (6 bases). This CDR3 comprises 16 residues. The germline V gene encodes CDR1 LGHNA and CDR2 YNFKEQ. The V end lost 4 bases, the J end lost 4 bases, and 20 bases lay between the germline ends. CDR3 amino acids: CASSPSSGDTIYEQYF. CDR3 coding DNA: TGTGCCAGCAGCCCCTCGTCCGGGGACACCATATACGAGCAGTACTTC.

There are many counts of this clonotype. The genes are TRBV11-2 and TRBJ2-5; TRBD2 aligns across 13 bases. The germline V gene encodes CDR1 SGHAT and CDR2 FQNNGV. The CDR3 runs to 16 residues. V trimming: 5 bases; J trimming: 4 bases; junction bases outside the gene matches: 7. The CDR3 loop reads CASSPGLAGVVETQYF. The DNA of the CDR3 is TGTGCCAGCAGCCCCGGACTAGCGGGGGTGGTAGAGACCCAGTACTTC. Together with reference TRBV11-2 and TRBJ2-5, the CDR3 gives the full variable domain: EAGVAQSPRYKIIEKRQSVAFWCNPISGHATLYWYQQILGQGPKLLIQFQNNGVVDDSQLPKDRFSAERLKGVDSTLKIQPAKLEDSAVYLCASSPGLAGVVETQYFGPGTRLLVL.

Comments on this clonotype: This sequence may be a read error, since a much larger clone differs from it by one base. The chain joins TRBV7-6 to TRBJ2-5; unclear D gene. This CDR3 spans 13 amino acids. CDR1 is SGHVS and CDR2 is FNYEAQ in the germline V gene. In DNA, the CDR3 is TGTGCCAACAGCCCCCCCCCAGGAGAGACCCAGTACTTC. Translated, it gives CANSPPPGETQYF.

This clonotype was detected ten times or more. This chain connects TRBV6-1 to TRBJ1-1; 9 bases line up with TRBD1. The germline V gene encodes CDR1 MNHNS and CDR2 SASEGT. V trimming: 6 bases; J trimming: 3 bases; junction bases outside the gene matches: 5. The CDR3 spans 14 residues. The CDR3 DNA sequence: TGTGCCAGCAGCGGACAGGGGTTCTACACTGAAGCTTTCTTT. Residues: CASSGQGFYTEAFF.

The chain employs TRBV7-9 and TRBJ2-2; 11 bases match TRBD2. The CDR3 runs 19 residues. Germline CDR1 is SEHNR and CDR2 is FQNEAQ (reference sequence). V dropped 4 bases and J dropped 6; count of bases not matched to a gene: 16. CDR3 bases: TGTGCCAGCAGCTCGAAATTACTAGCGGGAGTCTCATATCCCGGGGAGCTGTTTTTT. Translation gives CASSSKLLAGVSYPGELFF.

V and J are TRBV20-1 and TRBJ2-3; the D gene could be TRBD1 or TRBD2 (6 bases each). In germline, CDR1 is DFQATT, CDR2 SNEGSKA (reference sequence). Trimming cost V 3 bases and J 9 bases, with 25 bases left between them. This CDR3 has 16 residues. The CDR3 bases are TGCAGTGCTAGGGGGGGCAGTGGGCTCGCCCGGGGCACGCAGTATTTT. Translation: CSARGGSGLARGTQYF.

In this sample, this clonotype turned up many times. The DNA of the CDR3 is TGTGCCCCCGGACGACTAGCGCGACTCAATGAGCAGTTCTTC. This encodes CAPGRLARLNEQFF. The chain joins TRBV2 to TRBJ2-1, with 8 positions matching TRBD2. The V gene's germline CDR1 is SNHLY and CDR2 FYNNEI. V was pared by 11 bases and J by 6 bases, with 12 bases of the junction left unmatched. The CDR3 covers 14 residues.

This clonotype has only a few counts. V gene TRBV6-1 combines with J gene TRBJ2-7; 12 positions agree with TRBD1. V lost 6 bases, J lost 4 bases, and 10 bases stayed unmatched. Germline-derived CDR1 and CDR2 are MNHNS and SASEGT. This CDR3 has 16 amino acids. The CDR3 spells CASRSDRDRGQYEQYF. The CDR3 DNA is TGTGCCAGCAGATCTGACCGGGACAGGGGGCAATACGAGCAGTACTTC.

The CDR3 protein is CASSARGRQPQHF. In DNA form, the CDR3 reads TGTGCCAGTAGTGCCAGGGGGCGGCAGCCCCAGCATTTT. This chain links TRBV19 with TRBJ1-5, with 8 bases matching TRBD1. V dropped 5 bases and J dropped 7; count of bases not matched to a gene: 4. Per the germline V gene, CDR1 is LNHDA and CDR2 is SQIVND (reference sequence). The CDR3 covers 13 residues.

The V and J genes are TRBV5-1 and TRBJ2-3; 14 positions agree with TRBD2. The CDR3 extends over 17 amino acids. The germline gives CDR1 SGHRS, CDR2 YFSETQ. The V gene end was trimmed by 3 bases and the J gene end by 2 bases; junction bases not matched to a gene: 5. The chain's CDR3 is CASSYGTSGGITDTQYF. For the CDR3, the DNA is TGCGCCAGCAGCTACGGGACTAGCGGGGGAATCACAGATACGCAGTATTTT.

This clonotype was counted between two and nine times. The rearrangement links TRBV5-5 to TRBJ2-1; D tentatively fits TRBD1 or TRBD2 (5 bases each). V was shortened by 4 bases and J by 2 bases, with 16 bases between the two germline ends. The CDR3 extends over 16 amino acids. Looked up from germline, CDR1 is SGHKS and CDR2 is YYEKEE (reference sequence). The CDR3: CASSETGTGTYNEQFF. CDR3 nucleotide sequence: TGTGCCAGCAGCGAGACCGGGACCGGGACCTACAATGAGCAGTTCTTC.